The clone carrying this T cell receptor (beta chain) was found many times. A TCRbeta library incorporating unique molecular identifiers was prepared. A single record per CDR3 protein comes from TCRdb applying MiXCR to the PCR reads. The table lists 250,000 to 300,000 distinct CDR3 sequences, 9.9% of them singletons. The sample belongs to a study of T-cell reconstitution after alpha-beta-depleted transplantation in children. This CDR3 contains 13 residues. Germline lookup yields CDR1 SGHRS and CDR2 YFSETQ. Trimming removed 5 bases from V and 1 base from J, with 9 bases in between. The V gene is TRBV5-1, the J gene TRBJ1-1; D gene ambiguous. The sequence came from a human donor who donated a stem cell graft to a child with SCID. The sequences come from PBMCs from the stem cell graft donor, collected from the stem cell graft. CDR3 nucleotides: TGCGCCAGCAGTCCTCAGGAGAACACTGAAGCTTTCTTT. Its protein is CASSPQENTEAFF.